The TCR beta chain under discussion was sequenced for a study of radiotherapy plus CTLA-4 blockade in lung cancer. The wider study: Overall, approximately 18% of patients showed an objective response, while 31% attained disease control. Study findings and constraints: Reported findings show early blood T cell clone dynamics, with interferon-beta, best predicted response. The study found tumor-derived TCR clones expanded in blood after radiotherapy plus ipilimumab.

Those with chemo-refractory metastatic non-small-cell lung cancer were treated with focal radiation combined with CTLA-4 blockade using ipilimumab. The repertoire was sequenced with immunoSEQ multiplex PCR; TCRdb's copy has only in-frame clones and lacks some. Here the sample spans some 110,000 clones, approximately 90% being singletons. The germline V gene encodes CDR1 MNHNS and CDR2 SASEGT. V lost 4 bases, J lost 4 bases, and 11 bases lay in between. This CDR3 comprises 15 residues. Judged by abundance, this clone is medium-sized. Its antigen is not identified. The source of this sequence is a human donor with non-small cell lung cancer that progressed on radiotherapy plus ipilimumab. The sample here was peripheral blood, taken from a patient treated with radiotherapy plus ipilimumab. The chain recombines TRBV6-1 with TRBJ2-6; D unclear. CDR3 region: CASSAGPVGANVLTF. CDR3 coding DNA: TGTGCCAGCAGTGCAGGCCCGGTAGGGGCCAACGTCCTGACTTTC.